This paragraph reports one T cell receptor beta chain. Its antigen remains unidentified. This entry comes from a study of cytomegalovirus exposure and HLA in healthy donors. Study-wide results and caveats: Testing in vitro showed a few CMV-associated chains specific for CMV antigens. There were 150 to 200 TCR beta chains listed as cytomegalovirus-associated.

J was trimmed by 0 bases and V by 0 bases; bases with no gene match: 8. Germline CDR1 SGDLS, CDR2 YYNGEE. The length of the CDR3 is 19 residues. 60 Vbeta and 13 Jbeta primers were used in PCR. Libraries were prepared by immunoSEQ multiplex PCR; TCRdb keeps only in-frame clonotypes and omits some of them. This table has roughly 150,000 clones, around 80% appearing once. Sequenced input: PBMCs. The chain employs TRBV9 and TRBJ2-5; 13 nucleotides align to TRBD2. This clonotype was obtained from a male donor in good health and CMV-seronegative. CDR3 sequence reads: CASSVGLAGGRGDQETQYF. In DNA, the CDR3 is TGTGCCAGCAGCGTAGGACTAGCGGGGGGCAGGGGGGACCAAGAGACCCAGTACTTC.